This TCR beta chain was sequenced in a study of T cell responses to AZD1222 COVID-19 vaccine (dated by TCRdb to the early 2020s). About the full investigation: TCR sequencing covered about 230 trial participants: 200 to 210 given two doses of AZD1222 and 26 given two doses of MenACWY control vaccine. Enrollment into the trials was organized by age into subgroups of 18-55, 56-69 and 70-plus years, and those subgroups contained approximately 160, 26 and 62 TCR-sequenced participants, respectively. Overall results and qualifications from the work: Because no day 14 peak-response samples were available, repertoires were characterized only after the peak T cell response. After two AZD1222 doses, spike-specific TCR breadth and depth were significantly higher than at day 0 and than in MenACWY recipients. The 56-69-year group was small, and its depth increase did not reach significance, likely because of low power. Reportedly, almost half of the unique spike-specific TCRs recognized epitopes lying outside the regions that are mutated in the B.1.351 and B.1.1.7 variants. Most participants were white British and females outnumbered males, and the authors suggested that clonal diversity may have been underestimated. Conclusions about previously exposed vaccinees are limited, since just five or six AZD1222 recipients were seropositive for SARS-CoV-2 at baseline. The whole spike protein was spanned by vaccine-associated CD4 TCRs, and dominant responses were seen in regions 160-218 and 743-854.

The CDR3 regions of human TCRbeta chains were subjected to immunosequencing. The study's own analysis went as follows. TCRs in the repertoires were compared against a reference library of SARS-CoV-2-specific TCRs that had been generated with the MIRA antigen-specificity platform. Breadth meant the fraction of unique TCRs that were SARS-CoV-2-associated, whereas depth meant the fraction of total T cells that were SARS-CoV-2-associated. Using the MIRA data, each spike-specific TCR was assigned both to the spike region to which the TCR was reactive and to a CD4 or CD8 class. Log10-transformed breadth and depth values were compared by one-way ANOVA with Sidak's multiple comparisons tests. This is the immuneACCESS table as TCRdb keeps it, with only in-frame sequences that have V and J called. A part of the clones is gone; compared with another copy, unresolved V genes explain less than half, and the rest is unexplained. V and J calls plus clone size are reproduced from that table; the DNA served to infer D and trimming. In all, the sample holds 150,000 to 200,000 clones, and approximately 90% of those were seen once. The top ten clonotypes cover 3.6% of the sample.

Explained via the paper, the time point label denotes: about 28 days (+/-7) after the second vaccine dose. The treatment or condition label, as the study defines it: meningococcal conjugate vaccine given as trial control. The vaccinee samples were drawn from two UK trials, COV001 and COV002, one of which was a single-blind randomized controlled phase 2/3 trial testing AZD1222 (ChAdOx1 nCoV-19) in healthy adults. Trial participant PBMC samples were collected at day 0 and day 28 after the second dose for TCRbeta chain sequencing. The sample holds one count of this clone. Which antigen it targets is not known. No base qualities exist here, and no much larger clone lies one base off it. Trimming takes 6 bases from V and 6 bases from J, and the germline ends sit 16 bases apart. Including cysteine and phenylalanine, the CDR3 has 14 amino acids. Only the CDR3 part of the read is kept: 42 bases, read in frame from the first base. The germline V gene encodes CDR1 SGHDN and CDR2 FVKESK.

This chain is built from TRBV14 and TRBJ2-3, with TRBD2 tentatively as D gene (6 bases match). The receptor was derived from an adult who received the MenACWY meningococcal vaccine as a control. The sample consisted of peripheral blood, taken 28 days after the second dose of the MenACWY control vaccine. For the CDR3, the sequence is CASSPRLGSDTQYF. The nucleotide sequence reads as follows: TGTGCCAGCAGTCCTCGACTAGGATCGGATACGCAGTATTTT.